The 21 T cell receptor beta chains reported below all come from one sample, sequenced in a study of cytomegalovirus exposure and HLA in healthy donors (dated by TCRdb to 2017 to 2019). The library relied on the immunoSEQ multiplex PCR assay. The multiplex PCR relied on a mix of 60 forward primers for TCR Vbeta segments and 13 reverse primers for TCR Jbeta segments. The immuneACCESS repertoire file appears here via TCRdb, limited to in-frame rearrangements. These files lack a portion of the clones; in checked studies, under half of the deficit traces to unresolved V genes, and the cause of the others is not known. The sample includes roughly 120,000 clones, with 60% to 75% observed a single time. Over 3.5% of the sample rests with the top ten. Sample: PBMCs. Every receptor here comes from a woman between 45 and 60 years old in good health and CMV-seropositive.

This clone was recorded once. The chain links TRBV2 to TRBJ2-7; 9 nucleotides align to TRBD2. CDR1 is SNHLY and CDR2 is FYNNEI in the germline V gene. The ends lost 1 base at V and 3 bases at J; junction bases unmatched: 1. The CDR3 covers 14 residues. CDR3 residues: CASSEVAGVYEQYF. The CDR3 coding sequence is TGTGCCAGCAGTGAAGTAGCGGGGGTCTACGAGCAGTACTTC.

A word on this clone: The sample contains more than one DNA sequence encoding this CDR3. The rearrangement uses TRBV7-3 and TRBJ2-5; weak D call: TRBD2 (6 bases). V lost 3 bases, J lost 4 bases, and 9 bases lay in between. The V gene's germline CDR1 is SGHTA and CDR2 FQGTGA. CDR3 length equals 13 residues. CDR3 protein: CASSLGGRETQYF. Written as DNA, the CDR3 is TGTGCCAGCAGCTTGGGAGGTCGAGAGACCCAGTACTTC.

V and J are TRBV27 and TRBJ1-1; no definite D call. The germline CDR1 and CDR2 sequences are MNHEY and SMNVEV (reference sequence). The CDR3 is 13 amino acids. V dropped 2 bases and J dropped 5 bases, with 9 bases sitting between them. The CDR3 DNA reads as TGTGCCAGCAGTTTACTGTCGGGAACTGAAGCTTTCTTT. Translated: CASSLLSGTEAFF.

With regard to this clone: At the DNA level, this CDR3 is encoded by other sequences in the same sample as well. V is TRBV27 and J is TRBJ2-7; D gene unclear. In germline, CDR1 is MNHEY, CDR2 SMNVEV (reference sequence). V gave up 2 bases and J gave up 1 base, with 6 bases separating them. This CDR3 has 13 residues. CDR3 nucleotide sequence: TGTGCCAGCAGTTTAACAGTTTCCTACGAGCAGTACTTC. It is translated as CASSLTVSYEQYF.

V is TRBV19 and J is TRBJ1-5; 7 nucleotides align to TRBD1. CDR1 and CDR2 from the germline V gene are LNHDA and SQIVND (reference sequence). J gave up 7 bases and V 7 bases, and 7 bases lay outside the gene matches. The CDR3 has 13 amino acids. The CDR3 loop reads CASTDRAGQPQHF. For the CDR3, the DNA is TGTGCCAGTACCGACAGGGCCGGACAGCCCCAGCATTTT.

The chain is built from TRBV27 and TRBJ1-1; unclear D gene. The germline V gene encodes CDR1 MNHEY and CDR2 SMNVEV (reference sequence). The germline V and J ends were trimmed by 2 bases and 1 base, with 11 bases remaining between them. There are 15 residues in the CDR3. This CDR3 reads CASSLSGGGNTEAFF. In nucleotides, the CDR3 is TGTGCCAGCAGTTTAAGTGGAGGTGGGAACACTGAAGCTTTCTTT.

The chain has TRBV9 and TRBJ1-2; D is uncertain. Trimming shortened V by 0 bases and J by 6 bases, and 9 bases separated the two germline ends. Germline values: CDR1 SGDLS, CDR2 YYNGEE. CDR3 size: 13 residues. The CDR3 is CASSVAQNDGYTF. In DNA, the CDR3 is TGTGCCAGCAGCGTAGCCCAGAACGATGGCTACACCTTC.

V gene TRBV28 combines with J gene TRBJ2-7, with a weak D call TRBD1 (5 bases). This CDR3 spans 12 amino acids. V was shortened by 5 bases and J by 3 bases, with 8 bases between the two germline ends. Per the germline V gene, CDR1 is MDHEN and CDR2 is SYDVKM. The CDR3 protein is CASSEQVYEQYF. The DNA for the CDR3 is TGTGCCAGCAGTGAACAGGTCTACGAGCAGTACTTC.

This sequence joins TRBV27 and TRBJ1-2; 8 bases fit TRBD1. There are 14 residues in the CDR3. The V gene's germline CDR1 is MNHEY and CDR2 SMNVEV (reference sequence). Losses at the gene ends were 5 bases for V and 5 bases for J; bases not matched to a gene: 7. The CDR3 nucleotides are TGTGCCAGCAGTCCAAGGGACAGGCATTATGGCTACACCTTC. It yields the protein CASSPRDRHYGYTF.

The genes are TRBV5-1 and TRBJ2-1; the match to TRBD2 covers 7 bases. V gave up 0 bases and J gave up 7 bases; unmatched junction bases: 7. The CDR3 spans 15 residues. Germline V gene sequence: CDR1 SGHRS, CDR2 YFSETQ. In nucleotides, the CDR3 is TGCGCCAGCAGCTTGGTAGGGGAGGGTTGGAATGAGCAGTTCTTC. As protein: CASSLVGEGWNEQFF.

J is TRBJ1-3 and V is TRBV4-3, with D perhaps TRBD1 (5 bases). This CDR3 is built from 14 residues. V was clipped by 1 base and J by 9 bases, with 13 bases between them. Germline V gene data show CDR1 as LGHNA and CDR2 as YSLEER. The CDR3 DNA follows: TGCGCCAGCAGCCAAGTGCCAGGCGGGGGCACCATATATTTT. Translation gives CASSQVPGGGTIYF.

The chain couples TRBV5-4 to TRBJ2-3; 7 bases are a match to TRBD2. Germline V gene data show CDR1 as SGHNT and CDR2 as YYREEE (reference sequence). The trim removed 1 base at V and 6 bases at J, leaving 11 bases unmatched. The CDR3 loop spans 16 amino acids. CDR3 sequence: CASSLMGEGIGDTQYF. CDR3 sequence (DNA): TGTGCCAGCAGCTTGATGGGGGAGGGGATTGGGGATACGCAGTATTTT.

The genes are TRBV11-2 and TRBJ2-3; D gene uncertain. V lost 5 bases and J 2 bases, leaving 8 bases between the germline ends. Germline assignment: CDR1 SGHAT and CDR2 FQNNGV. The CDR3 has 13 amino acids. The CDR3 sequence is CASSKHLTDTQYF. CDR3 nucleotide sequence: TGTGCCAGCAGCAAACATCTCACAGATACGCAGTATTTT. Filled out from reference TRBV11-2 and TRBJ2-3, the complete variable domain reads EAGVAQSPRYKIIEKRQSVAFWCNPISGHATLYWYQQILGQGPKLLIQFQNNGVVDDSQLPKDRFSAERLKGVDSTLKIQPAKLEDSAVYLCASSKHLTDTQYFGPGTRLTVL.

The J gene is TRBJ2-7, the V gene TRBV5-6; D might be TRBD2 (7 bases). The CDR3 has 15 amino acids. V dropped 4 bases and J dropped 4 bases, with 18 bases sitting between them. The germline V gene has CDR1 SGHDT and CDR2 YYEEEE. The CDR3 spells CASSADGGGAYEQYF. CDR3 DNA: TGTGCCAGCAGCGCAGACGGCGGGGGCGCATACGAGCAGTACTTC.

The rearrangement uses TRBV4-2 and TRBJ2-2; TRBD2 matches 13 bases. Germline V CDR1 and CDR2: LGHNA, YNFKEQ. The CDR3 has 17 residues. The J segment lost 8 bases and the V segment lost 6 bases, leaving 12 bases of the junction unmatched. The CDR3 nucleotides read TGTGCCAGCAGAAAACCGGGGACTAGCGGGGAGGGGGGGGAGCTGTTTTTT. It yields the protein CASRKPGTSGEGGELFF.

The V call is TRBV6-7, the J call TRBJ2-2, with TRBD2 matching 8 bases. TRBV6-7 counts as an open reading frame of uncertain function. Trimming at V came to 0 bases and at J to 7 bases, leaving 16 bases not matched to a gene. The CDR3 runs 19 residues. CDR3 in DNA: TGTGCCAGCAGTTACTCGATCAGCCCCCGGGGGGGCGGTAGCGGGGAGCTGTTTTTT. Its translation is CASSYSISPRGGGSGELFF.

J is TRBJ2-3 and V is TRBV4-3; possible D gene TRBD2, 5 bases. Looked up from germline, CDR1 is LGHNA and CDR2 is YSLEER. Trimming pared 4 bases from V and 4 bases from J, leaving 15 bases between. The CDR3 length is 15 residues. CDR3 bases: TGCGCCAGCAGCCCACGACGGACTCTTGCAGATACGCAGTATTTT. Translation: CASSPRRTLADTQYF.

The gene calls are TRBV7-8 and TRBJ2-5; 12 nucleotides agree with TRBD2. This CDR3 contains 17 residues. The trim removed 1 base at V and 5 bases at J, leaving 8 bases unmatched. The germline CDR1 and CDR2 sequences are SGHVS and FQNEAQ. CDR3 in amino acids: CASSLVGGLAGGETQYF. The DNA of the CDR3 is TGTGCCAGCAGCTTAGTAGGCGGGCTAGCGGGGGGGGAGACCCAGTACTTC.

The V call is TRBV9, the J call TRBJ2-3, with 8 bases identical to TRBD2. This CDR3 contains 16 residues. J gave up 1 base and V 4 bases, and 8 bases lay outside the gene matches. CDR1 and CDR2 from the germline V gene are SGDLS and YYNGEE. The chain's CDR3 is CASSPAGGRGTDTQYF. The CDR3, as DNA: TGTGCCAGCAGCCCCGCGGGGGGCCGGGGCACAGATACGCAGTATTTT.

The CDR3 nucleotides are TGTGCCAGCAGTTTATATGGGACAGGGACGAATTCACCCCTCCACTTT. As protein: CASSLYGTGTNSPLHF. This chain uses TRBV6-5 with TRBJ1-6; 9 bases are shared with TRBD1. With V trimmed by 4 bases and J by 7 bases, 8 bases remained unmatched. The germline gives CDR1 MNHEY, CDR2 SVGAGI. The CDR3 is 16 residues long.

CDR3 sequence reads: CASSVQGSYNSPLHF. CDR3 coding DNA: TGTGCCAGCAGTGTTCAGGGGTCCTATAATTCACCCCTCCACTTT. J is TRBJ1-6 and V is TRBV2, with a tentative D call TRBD1 (6 bases). The V and J ends lost 4 bases and 1 base respectively, with 8 bases between them. There are 15 residues in the CDR3. CDR1 and CDR2 (germline): SNHLY, FYNNEI.